This T cell receptor beta chain was recovered during a study of monozygotic twins with inflammatory bowel disease. Study outcomes and limitations: By inverse Simpson index, TCRbeta diversity was lower in IBD patients than in healthy co-twins. A distinction between different T cell subtypes was not possible.

Comment on this clonotype: Its antigen is still unknown.

Collection of a roughly 2.5 ml blood sample took place per donor. Nested PCRs of roughly 15 and 9 cycles, two in total, were run on TCRalpha and TCRbeta cDNA. Using the 5' RACE reads, TCRdb records one entry per CDR3 protein without DNA. This sample contains approximately 400,000 distinct CDR3 sequences. This receptor was identified in a human donor with ulcerative colitis or Crohn's disease, or a healthy co-twin of an affected twin (not recorded which). Sequencing was carried out using blood.

This CDR3 reads CASSPTSTLRETQYF. The chain couples TRBV5-5 to TRBJ2-5; checking the TCRdb D call of TRBD2 is not possible without DNA. The CDR3 consists of 15 residues. Germline-derived CDR1 and CDR2 are SGHKS and YYEKEE (reference sequence). Based on the CDR3 plus reference TRBV5-5 and TRBJ2-5, the full variable domain is DAGVTQSPTHLIKTRGQQVTLRCSPISGHKSVSWYQQVLGQGPQFIFQYYEKEERGRGNFPDRFSARQFPNYSSELNVNALLLGDSALYLCASSPTSTLRETQYFGPGTRLLVL.